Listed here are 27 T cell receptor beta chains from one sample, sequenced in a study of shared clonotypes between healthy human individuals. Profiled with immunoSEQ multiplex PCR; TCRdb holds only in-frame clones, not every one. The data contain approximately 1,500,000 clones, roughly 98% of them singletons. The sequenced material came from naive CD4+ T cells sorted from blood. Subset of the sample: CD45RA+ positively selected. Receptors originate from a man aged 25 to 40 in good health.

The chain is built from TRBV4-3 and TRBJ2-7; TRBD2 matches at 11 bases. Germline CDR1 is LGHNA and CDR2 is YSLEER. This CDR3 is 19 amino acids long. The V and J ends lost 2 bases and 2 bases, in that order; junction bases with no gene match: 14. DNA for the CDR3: TGCGCCAGCAGCCAAACCGGGACTAGCGGACCAAATAAACCCTACGAGCAGTACTTC. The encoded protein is CASSQTGTSGPNKPYEQYF.

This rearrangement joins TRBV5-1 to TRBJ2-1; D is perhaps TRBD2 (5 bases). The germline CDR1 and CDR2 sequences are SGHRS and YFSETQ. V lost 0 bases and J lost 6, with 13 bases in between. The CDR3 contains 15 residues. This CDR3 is CASSLDIAGPNEQFF. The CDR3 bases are TGCGCCAGCAGCTTGGATATCGCGGGCCCCAATGAGCAGTTCTTC.

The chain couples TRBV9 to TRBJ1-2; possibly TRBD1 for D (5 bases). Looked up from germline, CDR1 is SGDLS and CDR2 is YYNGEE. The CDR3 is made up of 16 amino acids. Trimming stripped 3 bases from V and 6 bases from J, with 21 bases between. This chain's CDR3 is CASSGLTGPGYNGYTF. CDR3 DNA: TGTGCCAGCAGCGGCTTAACAGGCCCCGGCTATAATGGCTACACCTTC.

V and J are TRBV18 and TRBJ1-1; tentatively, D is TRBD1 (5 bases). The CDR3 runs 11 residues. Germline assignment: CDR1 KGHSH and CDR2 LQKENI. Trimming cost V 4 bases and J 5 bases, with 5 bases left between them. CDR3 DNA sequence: TGTGCCAGCTCACAGGGGACTGAAGCTTTCTTT. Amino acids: CASSQGTEAFF.

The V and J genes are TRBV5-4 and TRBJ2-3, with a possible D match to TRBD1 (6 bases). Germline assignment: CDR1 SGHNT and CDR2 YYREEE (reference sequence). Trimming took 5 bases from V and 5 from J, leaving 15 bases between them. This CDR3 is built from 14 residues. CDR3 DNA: TGTGCCAGCAGTCCCCAAGGGGGTCTAGATACGCAGTATTTT. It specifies CASSPQGGLDTQYF.

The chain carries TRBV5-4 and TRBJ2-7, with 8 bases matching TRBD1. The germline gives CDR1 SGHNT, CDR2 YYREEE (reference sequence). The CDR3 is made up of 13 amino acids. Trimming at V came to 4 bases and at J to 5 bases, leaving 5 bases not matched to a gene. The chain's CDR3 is CASSVDRGHEQYF. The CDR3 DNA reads TGTGCCAGCAGCGTAGACAGGGGCCACGAGCAGTACTTC.

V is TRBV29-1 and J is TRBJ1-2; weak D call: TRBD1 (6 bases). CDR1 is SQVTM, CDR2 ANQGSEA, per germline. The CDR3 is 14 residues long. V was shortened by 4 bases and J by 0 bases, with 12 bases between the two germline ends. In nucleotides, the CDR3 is TGCAGCGTTGGTCCCAGACAGGCTAACTATGGCTACACCTTC. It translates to CSVGPRQANYGYTF.

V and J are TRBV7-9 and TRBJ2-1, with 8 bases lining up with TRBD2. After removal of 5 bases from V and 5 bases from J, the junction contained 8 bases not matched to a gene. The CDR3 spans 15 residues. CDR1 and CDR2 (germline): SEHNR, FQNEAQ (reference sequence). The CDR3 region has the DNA TGTGCCAGCAGCCTCGGGAGGGCTATCGACAATGAGCAGTTCTTC. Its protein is CASSLGRAIDNEQFF. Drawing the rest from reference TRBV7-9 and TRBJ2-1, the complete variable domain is DTGVSQNPRHKITKRGQNVTFRCDPISEHNRLYWYRQTLGQGPEFLTYFQNEAQLEKSRLLSDRFSAERPKGSFSTLEIQRTEQGDSAMYLCASSLGRAIDNEQFFGPGTRLTVL.

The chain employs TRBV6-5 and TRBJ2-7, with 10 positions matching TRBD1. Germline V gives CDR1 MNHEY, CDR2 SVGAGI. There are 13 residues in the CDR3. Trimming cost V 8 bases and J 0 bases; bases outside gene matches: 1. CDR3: CASGDRGSYEQYF. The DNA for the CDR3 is TGTGCCAGCGGGGACAGGGGCTCCTACGAGCAGTACTTC.

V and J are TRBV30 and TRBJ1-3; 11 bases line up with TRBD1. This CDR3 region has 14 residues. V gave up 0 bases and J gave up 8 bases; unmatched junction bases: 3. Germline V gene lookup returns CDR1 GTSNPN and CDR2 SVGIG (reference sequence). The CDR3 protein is CAWSVGQGADTIYF. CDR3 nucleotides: TGTGCCTGGAGTGTAGGACAGGGGGCTGACACCATATATTTT.

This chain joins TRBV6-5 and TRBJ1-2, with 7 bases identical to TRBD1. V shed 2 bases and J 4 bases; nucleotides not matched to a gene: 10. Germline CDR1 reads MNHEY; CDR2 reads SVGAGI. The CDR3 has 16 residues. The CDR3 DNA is TGTGCCAGCAGTTACCCAACCCAGACAGGGAGCTATGGCTACACCTTC. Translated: CASSYPTQTGSYGYTF.

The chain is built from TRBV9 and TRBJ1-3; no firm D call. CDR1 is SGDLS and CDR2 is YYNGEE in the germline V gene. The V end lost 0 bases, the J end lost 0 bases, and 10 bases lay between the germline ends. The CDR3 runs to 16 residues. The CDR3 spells CASSVGHRNSGNTIYF. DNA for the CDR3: TGTGCCAGCAGCGTAGGGCACAGAAACTCTGGAAACACCATATATTTT. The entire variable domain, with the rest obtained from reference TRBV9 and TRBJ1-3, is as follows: DSGVTQTPKHLITATGQRVTLRCSPRSGDLSVYWYQQSLDQGLQFLIQYYNGEERAKGNILERFSAQQFPDLHSELNLSSLELGDSALYFCASSVGHRNSGNTIYFGEGSWLTVV.

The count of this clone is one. The CDR3 is CASSIISGREQYF. In DNA, the CDR3 is TGTGCCAGTAGTATCATCTCGGGACGCGAGCAGTACTTC. V gene TRBV19 combines with J gene TRBJ2-7; possibly TRBD1 or TRBD2 for D (5 bases each). V was clipped by 3 bases and J by 6 bases, with 12 bases between them. Germline CDR1 is LNHDA and CDR2 is SQIVND (reference sequence). The CDR3 extends over 13 amino acids.

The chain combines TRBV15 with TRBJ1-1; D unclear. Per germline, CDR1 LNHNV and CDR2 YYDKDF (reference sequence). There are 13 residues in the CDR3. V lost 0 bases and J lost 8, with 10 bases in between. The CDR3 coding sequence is TGTGCCACCAGCAGAGATCTCAGCAGGGAAGCTTTCTTT. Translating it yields CATSRDLSREAFF.

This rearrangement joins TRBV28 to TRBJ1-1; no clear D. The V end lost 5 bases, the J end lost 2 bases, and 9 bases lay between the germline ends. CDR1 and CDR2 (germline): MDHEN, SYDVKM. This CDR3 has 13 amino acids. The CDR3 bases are TGTGCCAGCAGTGGTACAGACAACACTGAAGCTTTCTTT. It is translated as CASSGTDNTEAFF.

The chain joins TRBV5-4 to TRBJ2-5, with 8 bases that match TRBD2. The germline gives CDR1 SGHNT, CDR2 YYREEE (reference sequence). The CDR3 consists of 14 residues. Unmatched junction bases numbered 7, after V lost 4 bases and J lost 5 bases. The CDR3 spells CASSLRGGRETQYF. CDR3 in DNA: TGTGCCAGCAGCCTACGGGGGGGAAGGGAGACCCAGTACTTC. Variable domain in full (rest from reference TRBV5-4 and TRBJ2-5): ETGVTQSPTHLIKTRGQQVTLRCSSQSGHNTVSWYQQALGQGPQFIFQYYREEENGRGNFPPRFSGLQFPNYSSELNVNALELDDSALYLCASSLRGGRETQYFGPGTRLLVL.

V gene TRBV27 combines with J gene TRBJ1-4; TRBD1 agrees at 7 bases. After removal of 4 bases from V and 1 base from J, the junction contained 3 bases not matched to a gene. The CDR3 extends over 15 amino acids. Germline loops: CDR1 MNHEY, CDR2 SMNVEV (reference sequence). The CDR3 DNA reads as TGTGCCAGCAGTTACTACAGGGGAACTAATGAAAAACTGTTTTTT. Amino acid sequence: CASSYYRGTNEKLFF. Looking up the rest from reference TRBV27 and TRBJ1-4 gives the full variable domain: EAQVTQNPRYLITVTGKKLTVTCSQNMNHEYMSWYRQDPGLGLRQIYYSMNVEVTDKGDVPEGYKVSRKEKRNFPLILESPSPNQTSLYFCASSYYRGTNEKLFFGSGTQLSVL.

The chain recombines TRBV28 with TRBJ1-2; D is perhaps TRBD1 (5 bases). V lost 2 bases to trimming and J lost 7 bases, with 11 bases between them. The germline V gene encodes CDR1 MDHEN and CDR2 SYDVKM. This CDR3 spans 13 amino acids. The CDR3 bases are TGTGCCAGCAGTTTAAACAGGCAGGTTGGCTACACCTTC. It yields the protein CASSLNRQVGYTF.

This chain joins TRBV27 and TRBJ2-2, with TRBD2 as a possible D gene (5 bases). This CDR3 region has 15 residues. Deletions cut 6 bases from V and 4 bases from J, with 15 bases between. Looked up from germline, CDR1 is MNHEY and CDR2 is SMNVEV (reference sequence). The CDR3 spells CASSLGGRSTGELFF. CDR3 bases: TGTGCCAGCAGCCTTGGCGGGCGGAGCACCGGGGAGCTGTTTTTT.

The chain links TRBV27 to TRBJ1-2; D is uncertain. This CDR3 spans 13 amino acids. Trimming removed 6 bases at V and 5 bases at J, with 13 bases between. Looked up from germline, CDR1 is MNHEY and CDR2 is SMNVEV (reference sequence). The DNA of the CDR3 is TGTGCCAGCAGCTATACGGGAGATTATGGCTACACCTTC. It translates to CASSYTGDYGYTF.

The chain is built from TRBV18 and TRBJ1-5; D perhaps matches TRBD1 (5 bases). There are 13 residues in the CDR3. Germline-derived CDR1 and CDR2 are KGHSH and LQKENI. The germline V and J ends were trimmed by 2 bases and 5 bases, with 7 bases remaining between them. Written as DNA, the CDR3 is TGTGCCAGCTCACCAGAGGGGTATCAGCCCCAGCATTTT. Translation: CASSPEGYQPQHF.

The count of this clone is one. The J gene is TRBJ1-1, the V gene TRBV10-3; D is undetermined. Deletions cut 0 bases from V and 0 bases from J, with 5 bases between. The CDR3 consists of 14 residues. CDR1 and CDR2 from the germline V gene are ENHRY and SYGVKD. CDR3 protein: CAISESEVNTEAFF. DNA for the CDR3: TGTGCCATCAGTGAGTCTGAAGTGAACACTGAAGCTTTCTTT.

The CDR3 DNA follows: TGCGCCAGCAGGATACTAGGGACCACAGATACGCAGTATTTT. Its protein product is CASRILGTTDTQYF. The genes are TRBV10-2 and TRBJ2-3; tentatively, D is TRBD1 or TRBD2 (5 bases each). From germline, CDR1 is WSHSY and CDR2 SAAADI. The germline V and J ends were trimmed by 6 bases and 2 bases, with 12 bases remaining between them. The CDR3 sequence is 14 residues long.

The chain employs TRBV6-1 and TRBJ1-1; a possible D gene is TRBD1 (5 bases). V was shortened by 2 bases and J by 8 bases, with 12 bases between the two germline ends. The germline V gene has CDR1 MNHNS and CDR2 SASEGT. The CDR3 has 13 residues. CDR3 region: CASSERSGDEAFF. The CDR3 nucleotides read TGTGCCAGCAGTGAAAGGTCGGGGGACGAAGCTTTCTTT.

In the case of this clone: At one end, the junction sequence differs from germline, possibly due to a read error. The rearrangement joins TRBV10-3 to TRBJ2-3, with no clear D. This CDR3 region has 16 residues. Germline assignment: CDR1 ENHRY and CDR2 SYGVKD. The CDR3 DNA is TGTGCCAGCAGTCACCCCGGGCCCCAAGGGCCAGATACGCAGTATTTT. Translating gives CASSHPGPQGPDTQYF.

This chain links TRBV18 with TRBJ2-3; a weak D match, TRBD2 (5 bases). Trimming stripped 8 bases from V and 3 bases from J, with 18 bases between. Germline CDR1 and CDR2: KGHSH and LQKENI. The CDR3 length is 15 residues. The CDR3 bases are TGTGCCAGCGTTCCGTTCGGCGGGTGGACAGATACGCAGTATTTT. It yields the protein CASVPFGGWTDTQYF.

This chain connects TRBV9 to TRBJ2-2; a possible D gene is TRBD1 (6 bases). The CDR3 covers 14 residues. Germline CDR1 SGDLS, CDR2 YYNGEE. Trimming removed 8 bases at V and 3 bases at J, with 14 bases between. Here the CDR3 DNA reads TGTGCCAGTACGGACAGCCTTCACACCGGGGAGCTGTTTTTT. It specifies CASTDSLHTGELFF.